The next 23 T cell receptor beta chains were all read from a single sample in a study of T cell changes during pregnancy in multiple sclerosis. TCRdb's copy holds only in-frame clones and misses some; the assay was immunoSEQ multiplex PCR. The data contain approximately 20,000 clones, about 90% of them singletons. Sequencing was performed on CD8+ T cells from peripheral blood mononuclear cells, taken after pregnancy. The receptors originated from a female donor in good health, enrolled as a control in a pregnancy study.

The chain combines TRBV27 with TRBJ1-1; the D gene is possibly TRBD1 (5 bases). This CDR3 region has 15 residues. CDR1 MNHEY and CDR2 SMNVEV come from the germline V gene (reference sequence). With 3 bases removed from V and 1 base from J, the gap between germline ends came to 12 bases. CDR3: CASSFMGPSNTEAFF. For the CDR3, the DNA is TGTGCCAGCAGTTTTATGGGGCCTTCGAACACTGAAGCTTTCTTT.

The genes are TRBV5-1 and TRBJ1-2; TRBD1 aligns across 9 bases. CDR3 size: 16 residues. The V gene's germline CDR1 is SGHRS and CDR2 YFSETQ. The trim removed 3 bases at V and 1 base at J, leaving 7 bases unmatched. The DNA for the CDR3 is TGCGCCAGCAGCTCCCCGGGACAGGGTATTAACTATGGCTACACCTTC. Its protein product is CASSSPGQGINYGYTF.

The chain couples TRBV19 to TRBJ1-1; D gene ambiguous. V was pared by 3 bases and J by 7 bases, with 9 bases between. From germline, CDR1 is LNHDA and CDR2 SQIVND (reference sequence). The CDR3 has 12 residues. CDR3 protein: CASSIGGIEAFF. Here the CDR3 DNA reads TGTGCCAGTAGTATCGGCGGTATTGAAGCTTTCTTT.

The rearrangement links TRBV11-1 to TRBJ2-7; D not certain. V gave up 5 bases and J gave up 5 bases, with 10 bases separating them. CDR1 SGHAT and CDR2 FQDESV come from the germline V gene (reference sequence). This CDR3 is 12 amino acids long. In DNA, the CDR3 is TGTGCCAGCAGCCCTGGGCAGGACGAGCAGTACTTC. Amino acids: CASSPGQDEQYF.

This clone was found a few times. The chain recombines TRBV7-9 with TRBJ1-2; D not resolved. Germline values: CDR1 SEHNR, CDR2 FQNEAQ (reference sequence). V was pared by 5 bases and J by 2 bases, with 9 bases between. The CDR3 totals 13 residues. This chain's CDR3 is CASSGVINYGYTF. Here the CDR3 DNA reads TGTGCCAGCAGCGGAGTCATAAACTATGGCTACACCTTC.

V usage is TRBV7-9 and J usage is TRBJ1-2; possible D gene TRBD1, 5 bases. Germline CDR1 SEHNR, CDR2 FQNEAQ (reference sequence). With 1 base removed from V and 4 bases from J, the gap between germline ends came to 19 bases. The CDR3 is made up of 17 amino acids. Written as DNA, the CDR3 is TGTGCCAGCAGCTTAGATCTGGCGGGGCCTAGGACCTATGGCTACACCTTC. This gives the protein CASSLDLAGPRTYGYTF.

The CDR3 region has the DNA TGCGCCATCCCGACCCCGCAATCTAGGTACGAGCAGTACTTC. Its translation is CAIPTPQSRYEQYF. The chain employs TRBV4-3 and TRBJ2-7; D gene uncertain. Germline CDR1 is LGHNA and CDR2 is YSLEER. Trimming pared 10 bases from V and 4 bases from J, leaving 20 bases between. The CDR3 totals 14 residues.

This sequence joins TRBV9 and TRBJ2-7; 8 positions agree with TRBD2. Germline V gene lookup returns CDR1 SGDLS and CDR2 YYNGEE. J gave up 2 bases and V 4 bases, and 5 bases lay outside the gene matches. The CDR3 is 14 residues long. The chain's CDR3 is CASSPGGVAYEQYF. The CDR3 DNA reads TGTGCCAGCAGCCCGGGGGGGGTGGCCTACGAGCAGTACTTC.

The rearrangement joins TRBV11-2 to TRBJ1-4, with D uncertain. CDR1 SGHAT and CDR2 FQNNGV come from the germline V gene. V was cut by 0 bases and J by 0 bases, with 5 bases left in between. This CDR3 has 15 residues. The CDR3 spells CASSLELTTNEKLFF. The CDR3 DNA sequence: TGTGCCAGCAGCTTAGAACTAACAACTAATGAAAAACTGTTTTTT.

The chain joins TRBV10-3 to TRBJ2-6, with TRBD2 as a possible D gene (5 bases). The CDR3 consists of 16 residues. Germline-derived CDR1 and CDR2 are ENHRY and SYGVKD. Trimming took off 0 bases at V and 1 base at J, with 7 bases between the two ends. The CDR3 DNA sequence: TGTGCCATCAGTGAGTCTGAGGGATCTGGGGCCAACGTCCTGACTTTC. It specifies CAISESEGSGANVLTF.

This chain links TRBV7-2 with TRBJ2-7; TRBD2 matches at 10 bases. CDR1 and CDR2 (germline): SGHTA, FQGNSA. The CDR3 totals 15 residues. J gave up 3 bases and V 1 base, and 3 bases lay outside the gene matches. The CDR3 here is CASSLGASGGYEQYF. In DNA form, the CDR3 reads TGTGCCAGCAGCTTAGGGGCTAGCGGGGGCTACGAGCAGTACTTC.

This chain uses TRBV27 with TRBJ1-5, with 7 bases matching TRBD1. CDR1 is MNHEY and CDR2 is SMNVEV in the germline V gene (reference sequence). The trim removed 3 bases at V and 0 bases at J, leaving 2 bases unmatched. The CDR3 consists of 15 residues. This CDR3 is CASSFEGASNQPQHF. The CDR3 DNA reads TGTGCCAGCAGTTTTGAGGGGGCTAGCAATCAGCCCCAGCATTTT.

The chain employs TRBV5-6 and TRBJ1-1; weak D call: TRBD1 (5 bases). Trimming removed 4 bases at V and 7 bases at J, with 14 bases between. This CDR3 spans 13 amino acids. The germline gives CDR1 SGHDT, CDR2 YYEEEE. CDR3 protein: CASSRGSAFEAFF. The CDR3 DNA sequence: TGTGCCAGCAGCCGGGGGAGTGCCTTTGAAGCTTTCTTT.

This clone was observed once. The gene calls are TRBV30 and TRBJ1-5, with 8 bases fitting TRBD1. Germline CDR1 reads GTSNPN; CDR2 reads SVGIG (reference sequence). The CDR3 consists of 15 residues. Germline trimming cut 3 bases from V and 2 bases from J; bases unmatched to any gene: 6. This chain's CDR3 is CAWREKDRGNQPQHF. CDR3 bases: TGTGCCTGGAGGGAGAAGGACAGGGGCAATCAGCCCCAGCATTTT.

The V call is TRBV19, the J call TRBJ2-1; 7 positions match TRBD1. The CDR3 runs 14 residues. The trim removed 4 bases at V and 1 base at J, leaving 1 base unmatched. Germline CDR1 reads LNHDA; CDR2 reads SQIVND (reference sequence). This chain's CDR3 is CASSNRGSYNEQFF. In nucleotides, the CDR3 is TGTGCCAGTAGTAACAGGGGATCCTACAATGAGCAGTTCTTC.

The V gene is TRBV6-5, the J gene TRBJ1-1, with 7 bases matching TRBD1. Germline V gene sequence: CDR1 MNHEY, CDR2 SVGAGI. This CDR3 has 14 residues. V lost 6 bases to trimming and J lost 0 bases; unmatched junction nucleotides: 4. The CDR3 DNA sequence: TGTGCCAGCAGCCAGGGACAGATGAACACTGAAGCTTTCTTT. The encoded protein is CASSQGQMNTEAFF.

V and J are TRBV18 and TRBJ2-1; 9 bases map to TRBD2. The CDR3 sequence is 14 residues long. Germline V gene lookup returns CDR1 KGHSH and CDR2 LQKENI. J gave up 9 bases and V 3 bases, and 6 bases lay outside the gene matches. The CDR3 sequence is CASSPGGGDSEQFF. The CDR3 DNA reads TGTGCCAGCTCACCTGGCGGGGGGGATAGTGAGCAGTTCTTC.

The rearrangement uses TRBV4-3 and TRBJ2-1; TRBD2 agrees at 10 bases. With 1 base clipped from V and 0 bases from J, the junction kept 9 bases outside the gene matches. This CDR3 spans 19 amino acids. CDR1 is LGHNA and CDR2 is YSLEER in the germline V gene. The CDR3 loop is CASSQGAASGGFSYNEQFF. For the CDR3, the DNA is TGCGCCAGCAGCCAAGGTGCGGCTAGCGGGGGTTTCTCCTACAATGAGCAGTTCTTC.

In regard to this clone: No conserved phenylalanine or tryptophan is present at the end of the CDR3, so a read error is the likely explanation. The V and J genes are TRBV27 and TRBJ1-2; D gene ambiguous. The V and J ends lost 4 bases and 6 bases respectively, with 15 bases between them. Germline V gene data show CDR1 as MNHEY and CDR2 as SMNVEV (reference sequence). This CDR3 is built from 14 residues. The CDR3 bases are TGTGCCAGCAGTTCCGGGTCAAGGCTCGATGGCTACACCTCC. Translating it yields CASSSGSRLDGYTS.

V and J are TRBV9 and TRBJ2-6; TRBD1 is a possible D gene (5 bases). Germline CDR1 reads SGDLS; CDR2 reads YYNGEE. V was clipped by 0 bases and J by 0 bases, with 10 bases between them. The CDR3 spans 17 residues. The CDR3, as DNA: TGTGCCAGCAGCGTAGTGGACACCATCTCTGGGGCCAACGTCCTGACTTTC. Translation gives CASSVVDTISGANVLTF.

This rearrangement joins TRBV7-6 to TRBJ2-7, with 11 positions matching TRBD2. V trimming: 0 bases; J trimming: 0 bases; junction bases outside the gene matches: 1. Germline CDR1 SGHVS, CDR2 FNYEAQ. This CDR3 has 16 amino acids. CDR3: CASSLASGGASYEQYF. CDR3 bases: TGTGCCAGCAGCTTAGCTAGCGGGGGGGCCTCCTACGAGCAGTACTTC.

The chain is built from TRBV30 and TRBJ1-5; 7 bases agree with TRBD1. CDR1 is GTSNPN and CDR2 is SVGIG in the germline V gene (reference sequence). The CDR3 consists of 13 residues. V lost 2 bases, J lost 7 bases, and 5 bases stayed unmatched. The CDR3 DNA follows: TGTGCCTGGAGTCATACAGGGGAGCAGCCCCAGCATTTT. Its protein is CAWSHTGEQPQHF.

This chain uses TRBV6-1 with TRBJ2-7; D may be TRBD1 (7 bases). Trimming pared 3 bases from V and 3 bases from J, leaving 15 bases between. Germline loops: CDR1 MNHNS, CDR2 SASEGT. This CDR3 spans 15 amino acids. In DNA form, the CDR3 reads TGTGCCAGCAGTGATGGGGGGACAGTACTCTACGAGCAGTACTTC. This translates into CASSDGGTVLYEQYF.